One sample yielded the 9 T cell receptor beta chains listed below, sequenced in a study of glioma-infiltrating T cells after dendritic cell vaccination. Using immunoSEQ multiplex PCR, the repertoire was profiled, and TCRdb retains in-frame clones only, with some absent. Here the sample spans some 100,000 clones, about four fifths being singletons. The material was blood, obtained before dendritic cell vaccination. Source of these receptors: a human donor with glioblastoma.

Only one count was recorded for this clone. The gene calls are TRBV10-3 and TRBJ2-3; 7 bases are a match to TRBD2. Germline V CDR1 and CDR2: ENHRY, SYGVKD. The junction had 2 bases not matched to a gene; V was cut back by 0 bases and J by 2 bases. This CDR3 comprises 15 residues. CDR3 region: CAISESSGTTDTQYF. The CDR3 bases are TGTGCCATCAGTGAGTCGAGCGGGACCACAGATACGCAGTATTTT.

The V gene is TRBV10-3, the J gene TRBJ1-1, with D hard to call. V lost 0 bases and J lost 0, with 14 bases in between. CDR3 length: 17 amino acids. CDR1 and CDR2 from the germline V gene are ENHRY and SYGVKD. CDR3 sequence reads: CAISESIGKGLNTEAFF. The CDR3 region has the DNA TGTGCCATCAGTGAGTCAATCGGGAAAGGGTTGAACACTGAAGCTTTCTTT.

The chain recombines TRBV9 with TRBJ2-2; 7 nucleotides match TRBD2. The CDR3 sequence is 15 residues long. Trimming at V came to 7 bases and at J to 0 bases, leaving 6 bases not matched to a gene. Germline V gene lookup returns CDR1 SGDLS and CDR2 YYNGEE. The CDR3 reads CASRLSGTNTGELFF. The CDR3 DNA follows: TGTGCCAGCCGACTAAGCGGGACGAACACCGGGGAGCTGTTTTTT.

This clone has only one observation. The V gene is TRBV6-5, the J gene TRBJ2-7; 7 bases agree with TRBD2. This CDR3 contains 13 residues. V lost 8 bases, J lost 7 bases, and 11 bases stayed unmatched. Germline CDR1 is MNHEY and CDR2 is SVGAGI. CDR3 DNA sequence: TGTGCCAGCGGGGGGTCATGGGGGGGGGAGCAGTACTTC. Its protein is CASGGSWGGEQYF.

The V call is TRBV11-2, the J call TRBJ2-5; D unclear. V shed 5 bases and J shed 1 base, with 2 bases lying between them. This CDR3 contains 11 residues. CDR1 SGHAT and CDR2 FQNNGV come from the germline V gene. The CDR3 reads CASSLQETQYF. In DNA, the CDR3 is TGTGCCAGCAGCCTCCAAGAGACCCAGTACTTC.

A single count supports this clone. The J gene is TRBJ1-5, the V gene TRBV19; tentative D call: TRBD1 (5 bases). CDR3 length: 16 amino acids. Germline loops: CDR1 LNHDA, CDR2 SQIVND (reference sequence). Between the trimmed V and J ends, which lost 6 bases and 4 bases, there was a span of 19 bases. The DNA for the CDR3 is TGTGCCAGTAGCCCCGAGCTGAGACAGTCAAATCAGCCCCAGCATTTT. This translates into CASSPELRQSNQPQHF.

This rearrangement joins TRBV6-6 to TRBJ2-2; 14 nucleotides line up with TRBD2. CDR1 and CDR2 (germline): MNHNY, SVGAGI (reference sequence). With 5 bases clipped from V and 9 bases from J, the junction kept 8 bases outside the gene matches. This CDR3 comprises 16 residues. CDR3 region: CASSGLAGGEVRELFF. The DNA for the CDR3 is TGTGCCAGCAGTGGACTAGCGGGGGGCGAAGTAAGGGAGCTGTTTTTT.

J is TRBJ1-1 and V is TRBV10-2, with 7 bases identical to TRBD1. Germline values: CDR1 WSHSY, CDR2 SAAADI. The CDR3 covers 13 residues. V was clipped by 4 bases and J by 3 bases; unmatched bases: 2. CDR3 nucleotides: TGCGCCAGCAGTGCACAGGGGTACACTGAAGCTTTCTTT. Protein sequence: CASSAQGYTEAFF.

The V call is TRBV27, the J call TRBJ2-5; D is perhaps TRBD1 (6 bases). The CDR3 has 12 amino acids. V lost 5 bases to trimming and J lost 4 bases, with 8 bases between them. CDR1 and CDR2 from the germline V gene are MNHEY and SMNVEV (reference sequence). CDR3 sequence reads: CASSRGGETQYF. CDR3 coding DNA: TGTGCCAGCAGTCGAGGGGGAGAGACCCAGTACTTC.